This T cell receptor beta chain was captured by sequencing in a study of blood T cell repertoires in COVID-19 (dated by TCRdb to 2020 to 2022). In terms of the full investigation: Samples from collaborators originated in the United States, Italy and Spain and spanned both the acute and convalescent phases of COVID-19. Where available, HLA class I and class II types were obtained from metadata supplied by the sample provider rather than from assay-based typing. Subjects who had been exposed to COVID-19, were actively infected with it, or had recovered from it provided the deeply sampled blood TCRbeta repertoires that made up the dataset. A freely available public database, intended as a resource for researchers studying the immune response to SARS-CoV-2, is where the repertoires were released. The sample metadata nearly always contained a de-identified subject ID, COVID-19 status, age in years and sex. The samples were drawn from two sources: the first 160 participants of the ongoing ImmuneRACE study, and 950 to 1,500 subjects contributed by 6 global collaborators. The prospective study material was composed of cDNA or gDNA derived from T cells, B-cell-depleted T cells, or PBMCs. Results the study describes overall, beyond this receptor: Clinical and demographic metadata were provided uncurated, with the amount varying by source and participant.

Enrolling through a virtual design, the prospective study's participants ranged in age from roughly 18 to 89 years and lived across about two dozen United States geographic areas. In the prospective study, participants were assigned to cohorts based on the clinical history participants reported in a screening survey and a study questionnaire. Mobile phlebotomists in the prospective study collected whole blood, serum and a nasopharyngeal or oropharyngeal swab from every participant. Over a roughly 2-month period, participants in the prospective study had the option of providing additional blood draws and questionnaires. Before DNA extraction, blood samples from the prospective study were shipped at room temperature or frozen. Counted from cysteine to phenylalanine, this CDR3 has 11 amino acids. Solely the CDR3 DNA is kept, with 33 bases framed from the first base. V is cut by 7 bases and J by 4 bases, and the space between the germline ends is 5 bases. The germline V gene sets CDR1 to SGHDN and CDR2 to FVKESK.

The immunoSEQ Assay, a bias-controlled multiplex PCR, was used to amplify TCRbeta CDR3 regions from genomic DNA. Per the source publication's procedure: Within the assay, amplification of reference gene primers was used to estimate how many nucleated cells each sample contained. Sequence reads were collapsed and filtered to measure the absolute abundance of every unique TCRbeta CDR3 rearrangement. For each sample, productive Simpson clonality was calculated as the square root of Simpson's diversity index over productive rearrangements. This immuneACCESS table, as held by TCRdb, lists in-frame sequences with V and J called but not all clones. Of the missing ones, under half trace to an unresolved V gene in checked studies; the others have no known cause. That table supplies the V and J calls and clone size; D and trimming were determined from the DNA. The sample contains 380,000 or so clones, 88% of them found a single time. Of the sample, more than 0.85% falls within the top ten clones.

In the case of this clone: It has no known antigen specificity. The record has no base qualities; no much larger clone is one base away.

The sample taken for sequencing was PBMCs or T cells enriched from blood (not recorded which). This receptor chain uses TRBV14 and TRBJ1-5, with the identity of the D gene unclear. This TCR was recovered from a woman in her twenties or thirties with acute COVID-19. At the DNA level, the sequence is TGTGCCAGCATTTCTAATCAGCCCCAGCATTTT. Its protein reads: CASISNQPQHF.